This T cell receptor (beta chain) comes out of a study of T cell repertoires in cytomegalovirus infection (dated by TCRdb to between 2017 and 2020). General notes on the study: The peptide stimulations were aimed at well-studied HLA-B-restricted epitopes as well as recently identified HLA-C-restricted CMV epitopes, whose presentation resists viral immunomodulation. Because public TCR beta signatures pointed to carriage of CMV infection together with the matching HLA type, the HLA type of each donor mattered for the analysis. What the research found in general, with its limitations: The ex vivo response was dominated by HLA-C-restricted CMV-specific TCR beta clonotypes, which also provided the single most frequent clonotype in two of eight donors. In both this cohort and an independent roughly 400-donor cohort, the cumulative frequency of public TCR beta family members distinguished carriers of CMV infection plus the relevant HLA type.

The germline V gene yields SGHVS for CDR1 and FNYEAQ for CDR2. Between the V and J ends, shortened by 2 bases and 3 bases respectively, the junction contains 13 bases. Measured from the cysteine to the phenylalanine, the CDR3 is 15 residues long. Of the read, only the CDR3 DNA is kept; its 45 bases are in frame from base 1. TCRdb names Illumina HiSeq 1500 as the instrument used. Clones were called with MiXCR by TCRdb after fastp trimmed the public reads at Q25, and only in-frame beta chains were retained. Identical CDR3 protein sequences are pooled into one entry, listed with their most common genes and DNA. The sample table shows some 500,000 distinct CDR3 sequences, and about 40% are seen once. About 48% of the sample goes to the ten largest clones. The treatment or condition label here, explained by the study, means: in vitro stimulation with specific CMV peptide epitopes to enrich CMV-specific T cells.

There are a few counts of this clonotype. What this receptor recognizes is not known. Per-base qualities were not stored, and no clone one base away is much larger. The sequence came from a human donor in good health (CMV status not recorded). Some clones in this sample may be carry-over from other donors' samples. The specimen was cultured PBMCs, collected from culture after CMV antigen stimulation. The chain was built from TRBV7-6 and TRBJ1-1; the D region possibly corresponds to TRBD1 (6 bases align). The nucleotide sequence is given as TGTGCCAGCAGCTTAATGGCCAGGGGATACACTGAAGCTTTCTTT. This encodes CASSLMARGYTEAFF.